This TCR beta chain was obtained from a study of OX40 agonist ivuxolimab in advanced cancers. Study as a whole: Patients with hepatocellular carcinoma, melanoma, renal cell or head and neck cancer made up the dose-escalation patients.

This table comes from immunoSEQ multiplex PCR, and its TCRdb copy is limited to in-frame clones, with some not included. The table includes 35,000 to 50,000 clones, roughly 86% detected once. Germline V gives CDR1 MNHNY, CDR2 SVGAGI (reference sequence). This CDR3 has 13 amino acids. The V and J ends lost 4 bases and 1 base respectively, with 7 bases between them. Material: CD4+ or CD8+ T cells sorted from blood, obtained in a trial of the OX40 agonist ivuxolimab. The TCR comes from an adult with an advanced solid tumor such as melanoma, head and neck, liver or kidney cancer. V usage is TRBV6-6 and J usage is TRBJ1-1; D unclear. The CDR3 loop is CASSLFTNTEAFF. Here the CDR3 DNA reads TGTGCCAGCAGTTTGTTCACGAACACTGAAGCTTTCTTT.